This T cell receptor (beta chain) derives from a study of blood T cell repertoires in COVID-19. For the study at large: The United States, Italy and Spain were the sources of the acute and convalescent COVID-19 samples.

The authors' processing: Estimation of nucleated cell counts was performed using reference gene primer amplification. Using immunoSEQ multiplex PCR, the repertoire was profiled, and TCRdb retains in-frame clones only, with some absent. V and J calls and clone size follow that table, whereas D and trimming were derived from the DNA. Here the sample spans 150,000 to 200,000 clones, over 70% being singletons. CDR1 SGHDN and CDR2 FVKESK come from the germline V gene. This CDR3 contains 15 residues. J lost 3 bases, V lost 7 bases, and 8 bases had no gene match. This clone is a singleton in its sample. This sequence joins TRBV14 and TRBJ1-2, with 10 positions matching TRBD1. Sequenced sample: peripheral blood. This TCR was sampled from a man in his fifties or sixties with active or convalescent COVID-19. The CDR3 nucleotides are TGTGCCAGCATGCCCGACAGGGGGCGCGACTATGGCTACACCTTC. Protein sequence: CASMPDRGRDYGYTF.